The next 32 T cell receptor beta chains were all read from a single sample in a study of blood T cells in healthy people across ages. The authors ran a second PCR of about 7 to 11 cycles using a sample-barcoded 5' primer and a J-beta primer mix. TCRdb re-derived calls from the 5' RACE reads in MiXCR, one entry per CDR3 protein. The sample records roughly 650,000 distinct CDR3 sequences, about a third being singletons. The sample was blood. The receptors here all came from a woman aged 80 or over in good health.

This clonotype came up many times. The J gene is TRBJ2-1, the V gene TRBV3-1, with 7 positions matching TRBD1. Germline V gives CDR1 LGHDT, CDR2 YNNKEL (reference sequence). This CDR3 is built from 15 residues. Germline trimming cut 0 bases from V and 8 bases from J; bases unmatched to any gene: 7. CDR3 sequence reads: CASSQDRDSFDEQFF. The CDR3 DNA reads TGTGCCAGCAGCCAAGATAGGGACAGCTTTGATGAGCAGTTCTTC.

The V and J genes are TRBV12-3 or TRBV12-4 and TRBJ2-1, with a possible D match to TRBD2 (6 bases). Deletions cut 1 base from V and 5 bases from J, with 12 bases between. The CDR3 is 15 residues long. This CDR3 is CASSLETSPHNEQFF. The DNA of the CDR3 is TGTGCCAGCAGTTTAGAAACTAGCCCCCACAATGAGCAGTTCTTC.

As for this clonotype: A much larger clonotype is one base distant, so this may be a read error. The chain uses TRBV6-2 or TRBV6-3 and TRBJ1-2; D ambiguous. The CDR3 sequence is 12 residues long. Looked up from germline, CDR1 is MNHEY and CDR2 is SVGEGT. V lost 5 bases and J lost 6, with 10 bases in between. As DNA, the CDR3 is TGTGCCAGCAGTCTTACCTGCGATGGCTACACCTTC. As protein: CASSLTCDGYTF.

This clonotype was observed once. Being one base from a much bigger clone, this may be a read error. V and J are TRBV6-5 and TRBJ1-2; 8 positions match TRBD1. Germline CDR1 reads MNHEY; CDR2 reads SVGAGI. The CDR3 extends over 16 amino acids. The trim removed 2 bases at V and 4 bases at J, leaving 9 bases unmatched. CDR3 bases: TGTGCCAGCAGTTACCCCGGGGCAGGGGGCGTCTATGGCTACACCTTC. Translation: CASSYPGAGGVYGYTF.

Note on this clonotype: It may be a read error: a sequence one base away is much more abundant. The V and J genes are TRBV10-3 and TRBJ2-5; TRBD2 might be the D (6 bases). The CDR3 has 12 residues. Germline V gives CDR1 ENHRY, CDR2 SYGVKD. V lost 11 bases and J 5 bases, leaving 15 bases between the germline ends. The CDR3 sequence is CASQGGRETQYF. CDR3 nucleotides: TGTGCCTCCCAAGGAGGGCGGGAGACCCAGTACTTC.

The gene calls are TRBV5-5 and TRBJ1-3, with TRBD1 matching over 7 bases. Germline lookup yields CDR1 SGHKS and CDR2 YYEKEE (reference sequence). This CDR3 region has 14 residues. V shed 4 bases and J 2 bases; nucleotides not matched to a gene: 3. The CDR3 bases are TGTGCCAGCAGCGCTCAGGGGGCTGGAAACACCATATATTTT. Protein: CASSAQGAGNTIYF.

This clonotype was seen repeatedly, ten times or more. This chain uses TRBV7-2 with TRBJ2-3; D unresolved. The CDR3 is 14 amino acids. Germline V lookup: CDR1 SGHTA, CDR2 FQGNSA. V lost 1 base to trimming and J lost 2 bases, with 7 bases between them. The CDR3 region is CASSLGRFTDTQYF. As DNA, the CDR3 is TGTGCCAGCAGCTTAGGGCGTTTCACAGATACGCAGTATTTT.

The chain employs TRBV4-1 and TRBJ1-5; D is uncertain. V was clipped by 1 base and J by 6 bases, with 10 bases between them. Germline CDR1 MGHRA, CDR2 YSYEKL. This CDR3 spans 14 amino acids. CDR3 bases: TGCGCCAGCAGCCAAGCGATCAACCGTCAGCCCCAGCATTTT. Translation: CASSQAINRQPQHF.

The chain carries TRBV7-9 and TRBJ1-2; D gene ambiguous. V gave up 3 bases and J gave up 9 bases, with 11 bases separating them. The CDR3 totals 12 residues. From germline, CDR1 is SEHNR and CDR2 FQNEAQ (reference sequence). Here the CDR3 reads CASSLADSRYTF. CDR3 sequence (DNA): TGTGCCAGCAGCTTGGCGGACTCTCGCTACACCTTC.

Details on this clonotype: With a much larger clone just one base away, this may be a read error. V usage is TRBV5-1 and J usage is TRBJ1-6; D not resolved. In germline, CDR1 is SGHRS, CDR2 YFSETQ. The CDR3 runs 13 residues. V gave up 2 bases and J gave up 12 bases, with 12 bases separating them. Written as DNA, the CDR3 is TGCGCCAGCAGCTTCGACGGGGATAGACCCCTCCACTTT. Its translation is CASSFDGDRPLHF.

This rearrangement joins TRBV12-3 or TRBV12-4 to TRBJ2-3, with D possibly being TRBD1 or TRBD2 (6 bases each). V gave up 7 bases and J gave up 11 bases, with 25 bases separating them. The CDR3 sequence is 15 residues long. In DNA form, the CDR3 reads TGTGCCAGCACCCGACTAGGGGGAAACGCAGATGTGCAGTATTTT. This encodes CASTRLGGNADVQYF.

The genes are TRBV12-3 or TRBV12-4 and TRBJ1-2; no firm D call. The CDR3 consists of 14 residues. Deletions cut 6 bases from V and 2 bases from J, with 13 bases between. CDR3 in DNA: TGTGCCAGCAGCCCGAAGGAGGGAAACTATGGCTACACCTTC. It yields the protein CASSPKEGNYGYTF.

This clonotype has ten or more counts. This chain links TRBV20-1 with TRBJ2-7, with a tentative D call TRBD2 (5 bases). V lost 0 bases and J lost 4, with 10 bases in between. CDR1 and CDR2 (germline): DFQATT, SNEGSKA (reference sequence). This CDR3 has 13 residues. This CDR3 reads CSARDLQRYEQYF. The CDR3 DNA follows: TGCAGTGCTAGAGATCTTCAGCGGTACGAGCAGTACTTC.

This clonotype was seen many times. V is TRBV20-1 and J is TRBJ2-1; 8 bases agree with TRBD1. V lost 5 bases and J lost 0; bases outside the gene matches: 9. In germline, CDR1 is DFQATT, CDR2 SNEGSKA (reference sequence). The CDR3 loop spans 16 amino acids. CDR3 protein: CSAETTGASSYNEQFF. CDR3 coding DNA: TGCAGTGCTGAAACGACAGGGGCGAGCTCCTACAATGAGCAGTTCTTC.

This clonotype came up many times. The chain employs TRBV29-1 and TRBJ2-5; TRBD1 aligns across 7 bases. The CDR3 has 11 residues. In germline, CDR1 is SQVTM, CDR2 ANQGSEA. Losses at the gene ends were 7 bases for V and 5 bases for J; bases not matched to a gene: 4. DNA of the CDR3: TGCAGCGGAGGGGGCGGGGAGACCCAGTACTTC. The encoded protein is CSGGGGETQYF. The variable domain in full, completed from reference TRBV29-1 and TRBJ2-5, reads SAVISQKPSRDICQRGTSLTIQCQVDSQVTMMFWYRQQPGQSLTLIATANQGSEATYESGFVIDKFPISRPNLTFSTLTVSNMSPEDSSIYLCSGGGGETQYFGPGTRLLVL.

The rearrangement links TRBV30 to TRBJ1-6, with D tentatively TRBD1 (6 bases). Trimming removed 8 bases from V and 7 bases from J, with 15 bases in between. This CDR3 is built from 13 residues. Germline CDR1 is GTSNPN and CDR2 is SVGIG (reference sequence). The CDR3 is CARGKGQNSPLHF. Written as DNA, the CDR3 is TGTGCCCGCGGGAAGGGACAAAATTCACCCCTCCACTTT.

The rearrangement links TRBV20-1 to TRBJ1-1; possibly TRBD1 for D (6 bases). Germline assignment: CDR1 DFQATT and CDR2 SNEGSKA (reference sequence). V shed 6 bases and J shed 5 bases, with 22 bases lying between them. This CDR3 contains 15 residues. In DNA, the CDR3 is TGCAGTGCCCCTCGTATGGGGGGGCGCGGGACTGAAGCTTTCTTT. This sequence encodes CSAPRMGGRGTEAFF.

In the case of this clonotype: Since no conserved phenylalanine or tryptophan closes the CDR3, a read error is the likely cause. The chain has TRBV6-2 or TRBV6-3 and TRBJ2-3, with unresolved D. Germline V lookup: CDR1 MNHEY, CDR2 SVGEGT. The CDR3 spans 12 residues. The V gene lost 4 bases and the J gene lost 7 bases, with 9 bases spanning the gap. The CDR3 DNA is TGTGCCAGCAGTTCAAAGCGAAATACGCAGTATTTG. The encoded protein is CASSSKRNTQYL.

The chain couples TRBV7-9 to TRBJ2-5; D ambiguous. The germline V gene encodes CDR1 SEHNR and CDR2 FQNEAQ (reference sequence). The CDR3 has 16 residues. Trimming took 3 bases from V and 3 from J, leaving 17 bases between them. CDR3 loop: CASSFGGVSAEETQYF. The CDR3 DNA is TGTGCCAGCAGCTTCGGCGGAGTATCGGCAGAAGAGACCCAGTACTTC.

This clonotype was counted ten times or more. The V and J genes are TRBV20-1 and TRBJ2-1, with D perhaps TRBD1 (6 bases). V was clipped by 6 bases and J by 2 bases, with 8 bases between them. Germline assignment: CDR1 DFQATT and CDR2 SNEGSKA (reference sequence). This CDR3 has 12 residues. CDR3 DNA: TGCAGTGCCCGGGACACCTACAATGAGCAGTTCTTC. Protein product: CSARDTYNEQFF.

CDR3 DNA: TGTGCCAGCAGCCCCTATGACAGGGCAGATACGCAGTATTTT. This encodes CASSPYDRADTQYF. This rearrangement joins TRBV9 to TRBJ2-3; 7 bases map to TRBD1. Per the germline V gene, CDR1 is SGDLS and CDR2 is YYNGEE. The V segment lost 4 bases and the J segment 4 bases; nucleotides outside the gene matches: 6. The CDR3 is 14 residues long.

The chain uses TRBV20-1 and TRBJ2-1; the match to TRBD2 covers 7 bases. Trimming removed 2 bases from V and 0 bases from J; junction bases left unmatched: 13. The CDR3 is made up of 18 amino acids. In germline, CDR1 is DFQATT, CDR2 SNEGSKA (reference sequence). CDR3 loop: CSARRAAGALSSYNEQFF. In nucleotides, the CDR3 is TGCAGTGCTAGACGAGCGGCGGGAGCTTTGAGCTCCTACAATGAGCAGTTCTTC.

There are many counts of this clonotype. The rearrangement uses TRBV20-1 and TRBJ1-4; D might be TRBD1 (5 bases). CDR3 size: 14 residues. Germline CDR1 is DFQATT and CDR2 is SNEGSKA (reference sequence). V shed 6 bases and J shed 8 bases, with 19 bases lying between them. CDR3 region: CSAPHVGLEEKLFF. CDR3 DNA: TGCAGTGCACCCCACGTGGGGCTGGAGGAAAAACTGTTTTTT.

This chain joins TRBV18 and TRBJ1-3; D might be TRBD1 (6 bases). The CDR3 contains 18 residues. The germline V gene has CDR1 KGHSH and CDR2 LQKENI. V lost 3 bases to trimming and J lost 0 bases, with 18 bases between them. CDR3 region: CASSPYGAGASSGNTIYF. CDR3 nucleotides: TGTGCCAGCTCACCCTACGGGGCAGGGGCCAGCTCTGGAAACACCATATATTTT.

With respect to this clonotype: With a much larger clone just one base away, this may be a read error. This rearrangement joins TRBV24-1 to TRBJ1-2, with 10 bases lining up with TRBD1. Per the germline V gene, CDR1 is KGHDR and CDR2 is SFDVKD. CDR3 length: 14 amino acids. CDR3 sequence reads: CATSGQGANCGYTF. The CDR3 nucleotides are TGTGCCACCAGTGGACAGGGGGCGAACTGTGGCTACACCTTC.

This clonotype was detected ten times or more. The chain has TRBV4-2 and TRBJ2-3; no reliable D call. CDR1 is LGHNA, CDR2 YNFKEQ, per germline. CDR3 length: 15 residues. The germline V and J ends were trimmed by 5 bases and 0 bases, with 12 bases remaining between them. This CDR3 reads CASSFSRASTDTQYF. CDR3 nucleotide sequence: TGTGCCAGCAGCTTTTCAAGGGCGAGCACAGATACGCAGTATTTT.

The V gene is TRBV5-1, the J gene TRBJ2-2; D might be TRBD1 or TRBD2, each matching 5 bases. The V gene lost 0 bases and the J gene lost 7 bases, with 10 bases spanning the gap. Germline lookup yields CDR1 SGHRS and CDR2 YFSETQ. The CDR3 extends over 14 amino acids. The CDR3 DNA sequence: TGCGCCAGCAGCTTGGCTGCAGGGAGCGGGGAGCTGTTTTTT. Its translation is CASSLAAGSGELFF.

The chain joins TRBV6-1 to TRBJ2-3, with D perhaps TRBD2 (6 bases). The CDR3 is made up of 14 amino acids. Germline values: CDR1 MNHNS, CDR2 SASEGT. Trimming pared 2 bases from V and 4 bases from J, leaving 10 bases between. The CDR3, as DNA: TGTGCCAGCAGTGAACCGGGACTGGCAGATACGCAGTATTTT. This gives the protein CASSEPGLADTQYF.

To note about this clonotype: A much bigger clone sits one base away, suggesting this may be a read error. V and J are TRBV11-3 and TRBJ2-1; D is perhaps TRBD1 or TRBD2 (5 bases each). The V gene's germline CDR1 is SGHNT and CDR2 YENEEA. V lost 0 bases and J 6 bases, leaving 12 bases between the germline ends. The CDR3 sequence is 15 residues long. The CDR3 bases are TGTGCCAGCAGCTTAGATGGGACGGGTACCAATGAGCAGTTCTTC. It specifies CASSLDGTGTNEQFF.

Points on this clonotype: This may be a read error, as it is one base from a much larger clone. This chain connects TRBV6-6 to TRBJ1-1; D remains ambiguous. The CDR3 has 13 residues. The germline CDR1 and CDR2 sequences are MNHNY and SVGAGI (reference sequence). The CDR3 loop reads CASHYSRNAEAFF. The CDR3 DNA sequence: TGTGCCTCCCACTATTCGCGGAACGCTGAAGCTTTCTTT.

A remark on this clonotype: Since a much larger clone is just one base distant, this may be a read error. This rearrangement joins TRBV4-2 to TRBJ1-2, with no clear D. The CDR3 is 15 residues long. CDR1 is LGHNA, CDR2 YNFKEQ, per germline. CDR3 region: CASGQSNRVNYGYTF. CDR3 nucleotides: TGTGCCAGCGGCCAATCCAACAGAGTTAACTATGGCTACACCTTC.

V and J are TRBV6-1 and TRBJ1-5, with a possible D match to TRBD1 (6 bases). V shed 1 base and J shed 3 bases, with 13 bases lying between them. Germline V gene data show CDR1 as MNHNS and CDR2 as SASEGT. The CDR3 is 16 amino acids. The CDR3 here is CASSEDVTGPNQPQHF. Here the CDR3 DNA reads TGTGCCAGCAGTGAAGACGTGACAGGACCCAATCAGCCCCAGCATTTT.